A single sample gave rise to the 32 T cell receptor beta chains below, sequenced in a study of T cell responses to AZD1222 COVID-19 vaccine. Assay: immunoSEQ multiplex PCR; the TCRdb copy retains only in-frame clones and omits some. The data contain some 180,000 clones, approximately 94% of them singletons. The sequenced sample was peripheral blood, obtained 28 days after the second AZD1222 dose. The origin of the receptors is an adult who received the AZD1222 COVID-19 vaccine.

The chain combines TRBV5-4 with TRBJ1-2; 8 bases map to TRBD1. Germline loops: CDR1 SGHNT, CDR2 YYREEE (reference sequence). CDR3 size: 15 residues. J was trimmed by 4 bases and V by 4 bases; bases with no gene match: 9. The CDR3 spells CASSPGQGYGYGYTF. As DNA, the CDR3 is TGTGCCAGCAGCCCAGGACAGGGCTACGGCTATGGCTACACCTTC.

The chain has TRBV5-1 and TRBJ2-5, with D uncertain. This CDR3 spans 15 amino acids. CDR1 is SGHRS and CDR2 is YFSETQ in the germline V gene. Trimming cost V 4 bases and J 1 base, with 14 bases left between them. CDR3 sequence reads: CASSVSLGPQETQYF. The CDR3 DNA is TGCGCCAGCAGCGTATCCCTGGGTCCCCAAGAGACCCAGTACTTC.

This chain joins TRBV6-2 or TRBV6-3 and TRBJ2-5, with 14 bases identical to TRBD2. Germline V CDR1 and CDR2: MNHEY, SVGEGT. The trim removed 0 bases at V and 2 bases at J, leaving 5 bases unmatched. The CDR3 sequence is 18 residues long. The CDR3 sequence: CASSYSIRLAGGQETQYF. In nucleotides, the CDR3 is TGTGCCAGCAGTTACTCAATACGACTAGCGGGGGGGCAAGAGACCCAGTACTTC.

The chain combines TRBV5-5 with TRBJ2-7, with TRBD1 as a possible D gene (6 bases). With 4 bases removed from V and 1 base from J, the gap between germline ends came to 9 bases. The germline gives CDR1 SGHKS, CDR2 YYEKEE (reference sequence). The CDR3 length is 13 residues. CDR3 loop: CASSPGVSYEQYF. DNA of the CDR3: TGTGCCAGCAGCCCAGGGGTTTCCTACGAGCAGTACTTC. Using reference TRBV5-5 and TRBJ2-7 for the parts outside the CDR3, the full variable domain is DAGVTQSPTHLIKTRGQQVTLRCSPISGHKSVSWYQQVLGQGPQFIFQYYEKEERGRGNFPDRFSARQFPNYSSELNVNALLLGDSALYLCASSPGVSYEQYFGPGTRLTVT.

The chain has TRBV7-9 and TRBJ2-2, with 9 nucleotides matching TRBD1. Losses at the gene ends were 1 base for V and 5 bases for J; bases not matched to a gene: 5. This CDR3 comprises 16 residues. CDR1 and CDR2 (germline): SEHNR, FQNEAQ (reference sequence). Here the CDR3 reads CASSLGTGVRTGELFF. In DNA form, the CDR3 reads TGTGCCAGCAGCTTAGGGACAGGGGTTCGAACCGGGGAGCTGTTTTTT.

This chain links TRBV18 with TRBJ1-1; 7 nucleotides line up with TRBD1. The trim removed 2 bases at V and 0 bases at J, leaving 6 bases unmatched. The CDR3 totals 16 residues. Per germline, CDR1 KGHSH and CDR2 LQKENI. CDR3: CASSPNRGTMNTEAFF. The DNA for the CDR3 is TGTGCCAGCTCACCAAACAGGGGTACGATGAACACTGAAGCTTTCTTT.

This clone appeared a single time. The chain uses TRBV19 and TRBJ2-3; 7 bases map to TRBD1. Germline loops: CDR1 LNHDA, CDR2 SQIVND (reference sequence). The ends lost 7 bases at V and 1 base at J; junction bases unmatched: 8. This CDR3 has 15 amino acids. CDR3 bases: TGTGCCAGTACCTCCGGGACAGCGCGCACAGATACGCAGTATTTT. Residues: CASTSGTARTDTQYF.

The V gene is TRBV7-9, the J gene TRBJ1-1; D is unresolved. V was shortened by 5 bases and J by 0 bases, with 28 bases between the two germline ends. CDR1 and CDR2 (germline): SEHNR, FQNEAQ (reference sequence). The CDR3 is made up of 20 amino acids. As DNA, the CDR3 is TGTGCCAGCAGCACAGTTTCCGGGAGTCTTATTACCCCCATGAACACTGAAGCTTTCTTT. Translation: CASSTVSGSLITPMNTEAFF.

The table lists this clone with a count of one. This chain joins TRBV2 and TRBJ2-5; 9 bases map to TRBD2. V lost 8 bases, J lost 4 bases, and 11 bases stayed unmatched. The CDR3 loop spans 15 amino acids. Germline CDR1 reads SNHLY; CDR2 reads FYNNEI. The CDR3 region is CASAPSGIPAETQYF. CDR3 sequence (DNA): TGTGCCAGCGCGCCTAGCGGGATCCCCGCAGAGACCCAGTACTTC. The variable domain in full, with the rest retrieved from reference TRBV2 and TRBJ2-5, is EPEVTQTPSHQVTQMGQEVILRCVPISNHLYFYWYRQILGQKVEFLVSFYNNEISEKSEIFDDQFSVERPDGSNFTLKIRSTKLEDSAMYFCASAPSGIPAETQYFGPGTRLLVL.

The chain couples TRBV5-6 to TRBJ2-2; D is unclear. Deletions cut 0 bases from V and 6 bases from J, with 9 bases between. The CDR3 has 14 residues. CDR1 SGHDT and CDR2 YYEEEE come from the germline V gene. This CDR3 is CASSLGVGAGELFF. The CDR3 nucleotides read TGTGCCAGCAGCTTGGGGGTCGGTGCCGGGGAGCTGTTTTTT.

The chain recombines TRBV5-1 with TRBJ1-1, with D unclear. V gave up 2 bases and J gave up 8 bases, with 7 bases separating them. CDR3 length equals 11 residues. The germline V gene encodes CDR1 SGHRS and CDR2 YFSETQ. CDR3 loop: CASSLGREAFF. The DNA for the CDR3 is TGCGCCAGCAGCTTAGGGCGGGAAGCTTTCTTT.

This clone was counted once. The chain recombines TRBV7-6 with TRBJ2-7; 10 nucleotides agree with TRBD2. CDR3 length equals 15 residues. Germline assignment: CDR1 SGHVS and CDR2 FNYEAQ. Unmatched junction bases numbered 6, after V lost 5 bases and J lost 2 bases. CDR3 amino acids: CASSPRLAGAYEQYF. The CDR3 DNA reads as TGTGCCAGCAGCCCGCGGCTAGCGGGGGCCTACGAGCAGTACTTC.

This rearrangement joins TRBV6-1 to TRBJ2-2; 10 positions match TRBD2. CDR1 and CDR2 (germline): MNHNS, SASEGT. J gave up 6 bases and V 4 bases, and 8 bases lay outside the gene matches. CDR3 length: 16 amino acids. CDR3 loop: CASSVRLAGAAGELFF. DNA of the CDR3: TGTGCCAGCAGTGTTAGGCTAGCGGGGGCGGCCGGGGAGCTGTTTTTT.

The chain uses TRBV18 and TRBJ2-7, with D possibly TRBD1 on 6 matching bases. This CDR3 has 15 residues. From germline, CDR1 is KGHSH and CDR2 LQKENI. Trimming took 3 bases from V and 1 from J, leaving 13 bases between them. The CDR3 loop is CASSPDRSASYEQYF. The DNA for the CDR3 is TGTGCCAGCTCACCCGACAGGAGCGCTTCCTACGAGCAGTACTTC.

This clone was found once. V is TRBV5-1 and J is TRBJ2-3; tentatively, D is TRBD1 or TRBD2 (6 bases each). V lost 5 bases, J lost 0 bases, and 13 bases lay in between. Germline V gene sequence: CDR1 SGHRS, CDR2 YFSETQ. The CDR3 totals 15 residues. CDR3 loop: CASRVGGGSTDTQYF. Written as DNA, the CDR3 is TGCGCCAGCAGAGTGGGGGGCGGGAGCACAGATACGCAGTATTTT.

The V call is TRBV19, the J call TRBJ2-1; 9 nucleotides align to TRBD1. The CDR3 is made up of 14 amino acids. Looked up from germline, CDR1 is LNHDA and CDR2 is SQIVND (reference sequence). Trimming cost V 4 bases and J 6 bases; bases outside gene matches: 4. The CDR3 DNA reads TGTGCCAGTAGTACCGGGACAGGGTTCAATGAGCAGTTCTTC. The encoded protein is CASSTGTGFNEQFF.

This chain uses TRBV7-2 with TRBJ1-3; D is undetermined. V was trimmed by 8 bases and J by 0 bases, leaving 11 bases between them. In germline, CDR1 is SGHTA, CDR2 FQGNSA. The CDR3 runs to 14 residues. CDR3 DNA: TGTGCCAGCGGAGAGCACCCCTCTGGAAACACCATATATTTT. Protein: CASGEHPSGNTIYF.

The rearrangement links TRBV5-5 to TRBJ1-3, with D hard to call. Germline V CDR1 and CDR2: SGHKS, YYEKEE (reference sequence). V was clipped by 2 bases and J by 4 bases, with 10 bases between them. The CDR3 covers 14 residues. The DNA for the CDR3 is TGTGCCAGCAGCTTCACGAATGCGGGAAACACCATATATTTT. Translation gives CASSFTNAGNTIYF.

The rearrangement links TRBV3-1 (or the pseudogene TRBV3-2) to TRBJ2-7; TRBD2 might be the D (6 bases). The CDR3 length is 16 residues. Per the germline V gene, CDR1 is LGHDT and CDR2 is YNNKEL (reference sequence). V lost 1 base to trimming and J lost 3 bases, with 16 bases between them. CDR3 in amino acids: CASSQAPRLGGYEQYF. DNA of the CDR3: TGTGCCAGCAGCCAAGCACCTAGGTTGGGGGGCTACGAGCAGTACTTC.

The chain couples TRBV9 to TRBJ2-1, with D perhaps matching TRBD1 (5 bases). Trimming pared 4 bases from V and 6 bases from J, leaving 14 bases between. The CDR3 spans 14 residues. The germline CDR1 and CDR2 sequences are SGDLS and YYNGEE. CDR3 coding DNA: TGTGCCAGCAGCCCCCCTGGGGCCTCCAATGAGCAGTTCTTC. Translation gives CASSPPGASNEQFF.

This clone was counted a single time. V usage is TRBV5-8 and J usage is TRBJ2-3; possibly TRBD2 for D (6 bases). V was pared by 3 bases and J by 3 bases, with 8 bases between. There are 13 residues in the CDR3. Germline V gene data show CDR1 as SGHTS and CDR2 as YDEGEE. CDR3 residues: CASSSLATDTQYF. The CDR3 DNA follows: TGTGCCAGCAGCTCCCTAGCGACAGATACGCAGTATTTT.

The DNA of the CDR3 is TGTGCCAGCAGTGAAGGAGCCGTGGGGCTCTATGGCTACACCTTC. Protein: CASSEGAVGLYGYTF. The chain employs TRBV6-1 and TRBJ1-2; tentatively, D is TRBD1 (5 bases). Trimming took 1 base from V and 4 from J, leaving 13 bases between them. CDR1 and CDR2 from the germline V gene are MNHNS and SASEGT. CDR3 length: 15 amino acids.

This clone was seen once. The chain employs TRBV4-1 and TRBJ1-4; D call uncertain. This CDR3 has 15 residues. The germline gives CDR1 MGHRA, CDR2 YSYEKL. V lost 3 bases and J 7 bases, leaving 15 bases between the germline ends. The CDR3 nucleotides are TGCGCCAGCAGCCACCCGGGAGCTTATGTTGAAAAACTGTTTTTT. Its translation: CASSHPGAYVEKLFF.

The chain employs TRBV6-2 or TRBV6-3 and TRBJ2-5, with D uncertain. Trimming pared 2 bases from V and 4 bases from J, leaving 5 bases between. This CDR3 contains 12 residues. CDR1 MNHEY and CDR2 SVGEGT come from the germline V gene. The CDR3 here is CASSYAPETQYF. For the CDR3, the DNA is TGTGCCAGCAGTTACGCCCCAGAGACCCAGTACTTC.

The chain recombines TRBV7-2 with TRBJ2-3; D is undetermined. Trimming took 6 bases from V and 2 from J, leaving 18 bases between them. Germline V lookup: CDR1 SGHTA, CDR2 FQGNSA. This CDR3 is 16 amino acids long. The CDR3 DNA follows: TGTGCCAGCAGTCCCAAGAGCGATTCAATCACAGATACGCAGTATTTT. Its translation is CASSPKSDSITDTQYF.

The gene calls are TRBV6-1 and TRBJ1-1; D is perhaps TRBD1 (5 bases). The germline V gene has CDR1 MNHNS and CDR2 SASEGT. The CDR3 totals 14 residues. Trimming cost V 3 bases and J 3 bases, with 11 bases left between them. The CDR3: CASSDRWGYTEAFF. CDR3 coding DNA: TGTGCCAGCAGTGACAGGTGGGGGTACACTGAAGCTTTCTTT.

The V and J genes are TRBV6-2 or TRBV6-3 and TRBJ2-1; perhaps D is TRBD1 or TRBD2 (6 bases each). Trimming pared 4 bases from V and 4 bases from J, leaving 11 bases between. The V gene's germline CDR1 is MNHEY and CDR2 SVGEGT. CDR3 length: 14 residues. As DNA, the CDR3 is TGTGCCAGCAGTTTGGAGGGGGGTTACAATGAGCAGTTCTTC. Its protein product is CASSLEGGYNEQFF.

The table lists this clone with a few counts. DNA of the CDR3: TGTGCCAGCCAACCGCCGGGGACAGGGACAGATACGCAGTATTTT. This encodes CASQPPGTGTDTQYF. The chain carries TRBV7-8 and TRBJ2-3; the match to TRBD1 covers 9 bases. The CDR3 has 15 amino acids. V was clipped by 8 bases and J by 3 bases; unmatched bases: 9. Germline V gives CDR1 SGHVS, CDR2 FQNEAQ.

The CDR3 here is CASSQGEGPGANVLTF. Here the CDR3 DNA reads TGTGCCAGCAGCCAGGGGGAGGGGCCTGGGGCCAACGTCCTGACTTTC. The V and J genes are TRBV3-1 (or the pseudogene TRBV3-2) and TRBJ2-6, with 7 bases identical to TRBD2. J lost 2 bases, V lost 3 bases, and 4 bases had no gene match. This CDR3 spans 16 amino acids. Germline values: CDR1 LGHDT, CDR2 YNNKEL (reference sequence).

The rearrangement uses TRBV15 and TRBJ2-1; 8 positions agree with TRBD2. The V and J ends lost 2 bases and 4 bases, in that order; junction bases with no gene match: 4. CDR3 length: 15 residues. CDR1 is LNHNV and CDR2 is YYDKDF in the germline V gene (reference sequence). The CDR3 reads CATSRQAGEYNEQFF. The CDR3 nucleotides are TGTGCCACCAGCAGACAAGCGGGGGAGTACAATGAGCAGTTCTTC. Filled out from reference TRBV15 and TRBJ2-1, the complete variable domain reads DAMVIQNPRYQVTQFGKPVTLSCSQTLNHNVMYWYQQKSSQAPKLLFHYYDKDFNNEADTPDNFQSRRPNTSFCFLDIRSPGLGDTAMYLCATSRQAGEYNEQFFGPGTRLTVL.

V is TRBV6-5 and J is TRBJ2-7; weak D call: TRBD1 (6 bases). The CDR3 consists of 14 residues. CDR1 and CDR2 (germline): MNHEY, SVGAGI. The V gene lost 6 bases and the J gene lost 0 bases, with 12 bases spanning the gap. The CDR3: CASSRPDSSYEQYF. The CDR3 nucleotides read TGTGCCAGCAGCCGGCCGGACAGCTCCTACGAGCAGTACTTC.

The chain recombines TRBV6-4 with TRBJ1-6; D is possibly TRBD1 (6 bases). This CDR3 spans 14 amino acids. V dropped 6 bases and J dropped 7 bases, with 13 bases sitting between them. Germline values: CDR1 MRHNA, CDR2 SNTAGT. CDR3 nucleotide sequence: TGTGCCAGCAGCAGGACAGAGAGCAATTCACCCCTCCACTTT. Translation gives CASSRTESNSPLHF.